The clone carrying this T cell receptor beta chain has only a few counts. The antigen remains unidentified. This CDR3 contains 14 residues. The ends were cut back, 8 bases at V and 4 bases at J, with 14 bases in the middle. Germline V gene sequence: CDR1 SNHLY, CDR2 FYNNEI. The source of the sample is a study of vaccination effects on CD4 cells after COVID-19. Study background: Antigen-specific CD4+ T cells expanded by the ViraFEST assay with viral peptide pools were then sequenced.

The assay was immunoSEQ multiplex PCR, and TCRdb's table has in-frame clones only and misses some. The sample gives approximately 66,000 clones, around 85% of which show up once; 2.4% is in the top ten. Overall study findings and caveats: The study found marked clonal contraction of infection- and vaccine-induced clones late after vaccination.

Investigators separated out CD4+ T cells once 10 days of culture had passed. The cohort was immunized with two doses of either the BNT162b2 or mRNA-1273 vaccine. No vaccinee had earlier SARS-CoV-2 infection, and nucleocapsid antibodies were negative. Days 3 and 7 were when half the medium was replaced with IL-2 medium. The sequence derives from a human donor who received a COVID-19 vaccine. J is TRBJ2-2 and V is TRBV2; D call uncertain. Here the sequenced sample was CD4+ T cells from PBMCs cultured without peptide, taken after COVID-19 vaccination. The CDR3 sequence: CASLTGSSTGELFF. As DNA, the CDR3 is TGTGCCAGCCTGACCGGATCGAGCACCGGGGAGCTGTTTTTT.